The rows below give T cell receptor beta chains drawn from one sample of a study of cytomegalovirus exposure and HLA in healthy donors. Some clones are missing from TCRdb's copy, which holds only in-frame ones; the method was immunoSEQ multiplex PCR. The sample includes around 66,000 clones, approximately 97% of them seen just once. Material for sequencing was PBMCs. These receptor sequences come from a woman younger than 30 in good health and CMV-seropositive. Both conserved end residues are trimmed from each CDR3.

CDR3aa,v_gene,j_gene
ASSIARQGPSNQPQH,TRBV19,TRBJ1-5
ASSLPIGAGTEAF,TRBV28,TRBJ1-1
ASSQEGRAAGPYEQY,TRBV4-1,TRBJ2-7
ASSRLSTGELF,TRBV18,TRBJ2-2
SVEGEPSGSYEQY,TRBV29-1,TRBJ2-7
ASRLITGYEQY,TRBV6-5,TRBJ2-7
ASMASYLNEQF,TRBV6-5,TRBJ2-1
ASSEPPGGGYT,TRBV6-1,TRBJ1-2
ASSPGLAEETQY,TRBV5-1,TRBJ2-5
ASSSRQGRY,TRBV27,TRBJ2-7
ASSLAGGWTDTQY,TRBV7-8,TRBJ2-3
ASSLGGYRGGSDTQY,TRBV5-1,TRBJ2-3
ASSLVVNTEAF,TRBV5-4,TRBJ1-1
ASSPTGAGDTQY,TRBV7-3,TRBJ2-3
ASSGSPSGRGDNEQF,TRBV19,TRBJ2-1
ASSQRQTYEQY,TRBV4-1,TRBJ2-7
ASSEAGVRAEAF,TRBV2,TRBJ1-1
ASSIERIVTGKQPQH,TRBV7-8,TRBJ1-5
ASSGQIQETQY,TRBV14,TRBJ2-5
ASSLNKSLDRLKSQPQH,TRBV6-7,TRBJ1-5
ASSLYAANTDTQY,TRBV7-3,TRBJ2-3
ASSLYRTGNTIY,TRBV28,TRBJ1-3
ASSYGTDYGYT,TRBV6-9,TRBJ1-2
ASSLAPSRMGNEQF,TRBV7-8,TRBJ2-1
ASTGVANYGYT,TRBV9,TRBJ1-2
ASSLVRNNEQY,TRBV5-1,TRBJ2-7
ASRAPDNNWSEQY,TRBV19,TRBJ2-7
ASSLELLYEQY,TRBV11-2,TRBJ2-7
ASRPNQGTVSNTEAF,TRBV25-1,TRBJ1-1
ASSLGTEGSYEQY,TRBV5-1,TRBJ2-7
ASSLVGRGAATNEKLF,TRBV7-8,TRBJ1-4
ASSIEGGATEAF,TRBV19,TRBJ1-1
ASSLDGLAGASNTGELF,TRBV7-3,TRBJ2-2
ASSSTSGRLGTGELF,TRBV18,TRBJ2-2
ASSGSTTNEKLF,TRBV10-1,TRBJ1-4
ASSSQGPNTGELF,TRBV7-3,TRBJ2-2
ASSYSLMNTEAF,TRBV6-6,TRBJ1-1
ASSSPLADSYNEQF,TRBV7-9,TRBJ2-1
ASSETGWNQPQH,TRBV2,TRBJ1-5
ASSLRTGDTDTQY,TRBV5-8,TRBJ2-3
ASSPRGQGTDTQY,TRBV6-4,TRBJ2-3
SVAPGSSYNEQF,TRBV29-1,TRBJ2-1
ASSLEGAQRNEQF,TRBV11-2,TRBJ2-1
AIPRTSGRPSSYNEQF,TRBV10-3,TRBJ2-1
ARTTGTSGVNEQF,TRBV27,TRBJ2-1
ASSRSGLDQETQY,TRBV5-1,TRBJ2-5
ASSTSGRDNEQF,TRBV6-1,TRBJ2-1
ASSLFDRDNEQF,TRBV28,TRBJ2-1
ASSQGTLTYEQY,TRBV19,TRBJ2-7
ASSVDGRDNQPQH,TRBV9,TRBJ1-5
ASSLSLGSGNEQF,TRBV28,TRBJ2-1
ASSAGTSTETQY,TRBV9,TRBJ2-5
AISGLIAAPHDTQY,TRBV10-3,TRBJ2-3
ASSVGGDEQQY,TRBV9,TRBJ2-7
ASSRLAGGTYNEQF,TRBV5-4,TRBJ2-1
ASEQVLGNTIY,TRBV2,TRBJ1-3
ASSLAGEQETQY,TRBV5-6,TRBJ2-5